Each of the 20 T cell receptor beta chains below was sequenced from the same sample in a study of shared clonotypes between healthy human individuals. TCRdb's table, derived via immunoSEQ multiplex PCR, lists solely in-frame clones and lacks some. The sample shows roughly 2.6 million clones, around 90% of them seen only once. Sequenced input: naive CD4+ T cells sorted from blood. Regarding subset: CD45RA+ positively selected. Receptors originate from a man between 18 and 35 years old in good health.

V usage is TRBV2 and J usage is TRBJ1-2; no definite D call. This CDR3 region has 13 residues. The V and J ends lost 4 bases and 5 bases respectively, with 11 bases between them. The germline V gene encodes CDR1 SNHLY and CDR2 FYNNEI. The CDR3 is CASSGAEDYGYTF. In DNA form, the CDR3 reads TGTGCCAGCAGTGGAGCAGAAGATTATGGCTACACCTTC.

The chain couples TRBV6-1 to TRBJ1-5, with no clear D. The length of the CDR3 is 13 residues. Germline V gene data show CDR1 as MNHNS and CDR2 as SASEGT. The V and J ends lost 2 bases and 5 bases respectively, with 7 bases between them. The CDR3, as DNA: TGTGCCAGCAGTGAAACCCCGGATCAGCCCCAGCATTTT. It translates to CASSETPDQPQHF.

This chain joins TRBV15 and TRBJ1-1; TRBD1 agrees at 8 bases. Germline CDR1 and CDR2: LNHNV and YYDKDF (reference sequence). J gave up 9 bases and V 0 bases, and 21 bases lay outside the gene matches. The CDR3 has 19 residues. The CDR3 here is CATSRDKSAGGGILNQAFF. The CDR3, as DNA: TGTGCCACCAGCAGAGATAAATCTGCAGGGGGCGGTATTCTTAACCAAGCTTTCTTT.

The CDR3 sequence: CASSRPGRVGYTF. CDR3 sequence (DNA): TGTGCCAGCAGTAGACCCGGACGAGTTGGCTACACCTTC. The chain has TRBV2 and TRBJ1-2, with unresolved D. The CDR3 loop spans 13 amino acids. Trimming left V 5 bases short and J 7 bases short, with 14 bases between. The germline V gene encodes CDR1 SNHLY and CDR2 FYNNEI.

Worth noting for this clone: Additional DNA sequences in this sample encode the identical CDR3. This sequence joins TRBV6-1 and TRBJ2-3; 14 bases agree with TRBD2. Germline assignment: CDR1 MNHNS and CDR2 SASEGT. The junction had 1 base not matched to a gene; V was cut back by 4 bases and J by 1 base. The CDR3 consists of 16 residues. This chain's CDR3 is CASSGGLAGGTDTQYF. Here the CDR3 DNA reads TGTGCCAGCAGTGGGGGACTAGCGGGGGGCACAGATACGCAGTATTTT.

This chain joins TRBV5-1 and TRBJ2-4; D tentatively fits TRBD1 or TRBD2 (5 bases each). The CDR3 totals 15 residues. Germline values: CDR1 SGHRS, CDR2 YFSETQ. V lost 1 base to trimming and J lost 10 bases, with 18 bases between them. The CDR3 loop reads CASSLSQGGLGIQYF. The CDR3 DNA sequence: TGCGCCAGCAGCTTGAGTCAGGGCGGGTTAGGAATTCAGTACTTC.

The count of this clone is one. In the same sample, other DNA sequences code for this CDR3. The chain uses TRBV18 and TRBJ1-4; possibly TRBD1 for D (6 bases). V gave up 3 bases and J gave up 8 bases, with 10 bases separating them. The CDR3 is made up of 13 amino acids. The germline CDR1 and CDR2 sequences are KGHSH and LQKENI. CDR3 residues: CASSPGQREKLFF. The DNA of the CDR3 is TGTGCCAGCTCACCGGGACAAAGGGAAAAACTGTTTTTT. The entire variable domain, with the rest obtained from reference TRBV18 and TRBJ1-4, is as follows: NAGVMQNPRHLVRRRGQEARLRCSPMKGHSHVYWYRQLPEEGLKFMVYLQKENIIDESGMPKERFSAEFPKEGPSILRIQQVVRGDSAAYFCASSPGQREKLFFGSGTQLSVL.

V is TRBV5-4 and J is TRBJ1-3; 12 bases agree with TRBD1. J was trimmed by 0 bases and V by 3 bases; bases with no gene match: 4. Germline CDR1 SGHNT, CDR2 YYREEE (reference sequence). The CDR3 has 17 residues. CDR3 coding DNA: TGTGCCAGCAGCTCCGGGACAGGGGGCTACTCTGGAAACACCATATATTTT. It is translated as CASSSGTGGYSGNTIYF.

Concerning this clone: This sample also contains other DNA sequences that code for the same CDR3. This chain connects TRBV19 to TRBJ1-5; TRBD1 aligns across 7 bases. CDR1 and CDR2 (germline): LNHDA, SQIVND (reference sequence). The length of the CDR3 is 14 residues. The J segment lost 4 bases and the V segment lost 5 bases, leaving 5 bases of the junction unmatched. CDR3: CASSSVRGNQPQHF. CDR3 nucleotides: TGTGCCAGTAGTTCCGTCAGGGGGAATCAGCCCCAGCATTTT.

In its sample, this clone was seen once. The chain couples TRBV19 to TRBJ1-4; D unclear. Germline assignment: CDR1 LNHDA and CDR2 SQIVND (reference sequence). This CDR3 is 15 amino acids long. V gave up 6 bases and J gave up 0 bases, with 11 bases separating them. CDR3: CASSPKGATNEKLFF. The CDR3 coding sequence is TGTGCCAGTAGCCCCAAAGGCGCAACTAATGAAAAACTGTTTTTT.

Turning to this clone: This CDR3 is also generated by other DNA sequences in the sample. This rearrangement joins TRBV11-2 to TRBJ2-3, with D possibly called TRBD1 or TRBD2 (5 bases each). The V and J ends lost 0 bases and 2 bases respectively, with 9 bases between them. The CDR3 covers 15 residues. Germline V gene sequence: CDR1 SGHAT, CDR2 FQNNGV. CDR3 loop: CASSLDRGDTDTQYF. The CDR3 region has the DNA TGTGCCAGCAGCTTAGATCGGGGCGACACAGATACGCAGTATTTT.

This chain connects TRBV5-4 to TRBJ1-2, with a possible D match to TRBD1 (6 bases). V gave up 9 bases and J gave up 5 bases, with 17 bases separating them. The CDR3 length is 13 residues. CDR1 is SGHNT and CDR2 is YYREEE in the germline V gene (reference sequence). The DNA of the CDR3 is TGTGCCACTAGGCCTGGGACAACATATGGCTACACCTTC. It encodes CATRPGTTYGYTF.

In the case of this clone: Other DNA sequences of this sample code for an identical CDR3. Written as DNA, the CDR3 is TGTGCCAGCAGCCTAGGACAGGTTAACACTGAAGCTTTCTTT. Translated, it gives CASSLGQVNTEAFF. This chain connects TRBV5-6 to TRBJ1-1; 7 nucleotides agree with TRBD1. This CDR3 is built from 14 residues. Germline CDR1 SGHDT, CDR2 YYEEEE. J gave up 2 bases and V 4 bases, and 5 bases lay outside the gene matches.

This chain connects TRBV7-2 to TRBJ2-3; TRBD2 matches 9 bases. CDR3 length equals 17 residues. Germline CDR1 reads SGHTA; CDR2 reads FQGNSA. The V and J ends lost 5 bases and 3 bases, in that order; junction bases with no gene match: 12. The CDR3 spells CASSRGRGGRSTDTQYF. The CDR3 DNA is TGTGCCAGCAGCCGCGGGCGGGGGGGCCGAAGTACAGATACGCAGTATTTT.

This clone is a singleton in its sample. The rearrangement uses TRBV27 and TRBJ1-1; 7 bases are a match to TRBD1. Germline assignment: CDR1 MNHEY and CDR2 SMNVEV (reference sequence). V shed 5 bases and J 10 bases; nucleotides not matched to a gene: 13. The CDR3 sequence is 14 residues long. The CDR3 reads CASSLGAGGKVAFF. CDR3 sequence (DNA): TGTGCCAGCAGTCTCGGGGCAGGGGGTAAGGTAGCTTTCTTT.

This clone was counted a single time. Other DNA sequences from this sample encode an identical CDR3 as well. The chain combines TRBV9 with TRBJ2-5, with 7 positions matching TRBD1. This CDR3 comprises 14 residues. After removal of 0 bases from V and 4 bases from J, the junction contained 3 bases not matched to a gene. Germline CDR1 is SGDLS and CDR2 is YYNGEE. As DNA, the CDR3 is TGTGCCAGCAGCGTAGAGGGGGCGGGAGAGACCCAGTACTTC. It translates to CASSVEGAGETQYF.

Concerning this clone itself: The sample holds other DNA sequences that translate to the same CDR3. The V and J genes are TRBV28 and TRBJ1-2; D gene uncertain. Trimming removed 4 bases from V and 4 bases from J, with 10 bases in between. CDR1 and CDR2 (germline): MDHEN, SYDVKM. The CDR3 extends over 13 amino acids. CDR3 in amino acids: CASSSRGGYGYTF. CDR3 DNA sequence: TGTGCCAGCAGTTCCCGGGGTGGCTATGGCTACACCTTC.

This clone was detected once. CDR3 sequence: CASSLVGGIPDTQYF. The CDR3 DNA follows: TGTGCCAGCAGCTTAGTGGGGGGGATCCCAGATACGCAGTATTTT. The chain employs TRBV7-9 and TRBJ2-3; 7 bases agree with TRBD2. Germline assignment: CDR1 SEHNR and CDR2 FQNEAQ (reference sequence). The CDR3 length is 15 residues. J was trimmed by 4 bases and V by 1 base; bases with no gene match: 5.

The chain links TRBV28 to TRBJ2-2; 8 bases agree with TRBD1. Looked up from germline, CDR1 is MDHEN and CDR2 is SYDVKM. J lost 5 bases, V lost 4 bases, and 9 bases had no gene match. The CDR3 contains 16 residues. DNA of the CDR3: TGTGCCAGCAGTTCCCGGCAGGGGGCGGCTACCGGGGAGCTGTTTTTT. The encoded protein is CASSSRQGAATGELFF.

The rearrangement uses TRBV11-2 and TRBJ2-6; possibly TRBD1 for D (6 bases). CDR1 and CDR2 (germline): SGHAT, FQNNGV. V was trimmed by 7 bases and J by 3 bases, leaving 16 bases between them. The CDR3 length is 16 residues. The CDR3 nucleotides are TGTGCCAGCACCCGAGGACAGACCGTTGGGGCCAACGTCCTGACTTTC. As protein: CASTRGQTVGANVLTF.